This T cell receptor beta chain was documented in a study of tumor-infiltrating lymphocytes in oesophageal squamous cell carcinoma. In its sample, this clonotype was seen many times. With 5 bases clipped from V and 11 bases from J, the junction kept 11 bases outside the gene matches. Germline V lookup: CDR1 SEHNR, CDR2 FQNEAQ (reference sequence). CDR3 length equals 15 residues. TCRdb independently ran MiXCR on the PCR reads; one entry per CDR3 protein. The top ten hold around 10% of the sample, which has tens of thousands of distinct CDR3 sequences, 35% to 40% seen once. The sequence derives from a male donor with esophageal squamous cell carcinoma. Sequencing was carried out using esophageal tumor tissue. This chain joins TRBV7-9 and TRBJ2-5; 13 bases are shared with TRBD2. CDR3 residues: CASSTGTSGIREQYF. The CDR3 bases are TGTGCCAGCAGCACCGGGACTAGCGGGATCAGGGAGCAGTACTTC.